This T cell receptor beta chain originates from a study of blood T cell repertoires in COVID-19. Whole-study context: The United States, Italy and Spain were the sources of the acute and convalescent COVID-19 samples. PBMCs, B-cell-depleted T cells, or T cells provided the cDNA or gDNA that made up the material.

This clone was recorded once. The CDR3 spans 14 residues. V gave up 0 bases and J gave up 6 bases, with 11 bases separating them. Germline V gives CDR1 SGHDT, CDR2 YYEEEE. Clones were read by immunoSEQ multiplex PCR, and TCRdb kept only the in-frame ones, dropping some. The sample shows around 70,000 clones, approximately 90% of them seen only once. Input material: peripheral blood. The source is a woman aged 60-75 years with active COVID-19. The V gene is TRBV5-6, the J gene TRBJ2-3; D is ambiguous. CDR3 protein: CASSLGLHGDTQYF. In nucleotides, the CDR3 is TGTGCCAGCAGCTTGGGACTCCATGGGGATACGCAGTATTTT.